This TCR beta chain was sequenced during a study of shared clonotypes between healthy human individuals. Sequencing used immunoSEQ multiplex PCR; TCRdb keeps in-frame clones, though not all of them. The sample contains fewer than 3 million clones, about 90% of which appear only once. Whole-study findings and limits: Clonotypes that were shared across a handful of donors made up around 5% of naive CD4 clonotypes. As a rule, naive subsets had a larger estimated richness than memory subsets.

CDR1 is MGHDK, CDR2 SYGVNS, per germline. V was cut by 8 bases and J by 4 bases, with 11 bases left in between. The CDR3 has 12 residues. On this clone: Its antigen remains unknown.

The sequenced sample consisted of naive CD4+ T cells from PBMCs. Documented subset: CD45RA+ positively selected. The chain has TRBV25-1 and TRBJ1-2; D uncertain. This TCR came from a man aged 18-30 years in good health. Some clones in this sample may be carry-over from other donors' samples. This CDR3 is CASSRTGYGYTF. The DNA of the CDR3 is TGTGCCAGCTCGCGGACGGGCTATGGCTACACCTTC.